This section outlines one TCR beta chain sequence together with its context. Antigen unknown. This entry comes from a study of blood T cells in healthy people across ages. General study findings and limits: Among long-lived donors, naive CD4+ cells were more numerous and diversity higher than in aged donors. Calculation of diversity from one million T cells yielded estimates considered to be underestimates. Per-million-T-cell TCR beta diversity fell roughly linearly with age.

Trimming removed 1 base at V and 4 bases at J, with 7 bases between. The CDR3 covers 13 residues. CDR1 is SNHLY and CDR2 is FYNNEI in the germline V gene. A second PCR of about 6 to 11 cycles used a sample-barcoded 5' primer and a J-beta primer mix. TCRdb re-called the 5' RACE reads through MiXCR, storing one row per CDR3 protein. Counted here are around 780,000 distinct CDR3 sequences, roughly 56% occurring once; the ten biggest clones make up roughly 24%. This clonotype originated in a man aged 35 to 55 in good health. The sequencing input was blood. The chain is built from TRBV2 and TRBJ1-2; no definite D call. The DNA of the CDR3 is TGTGCCAGCAGTGAAGGGGCCGCCTATGGCTACACCTTC. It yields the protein CASSEGAAYGYTF.